This T cell receptor beta chain appears in the sequencing data of a study of long-term antiretroviral therapy in people with HIV. Regarding the study as a whole: Data on ART adherence, viral resistance or therapy changes were unavailable.

Comments on this clone: Antigen unknown.

At the survey level, the v3.0 immunoSEQ assay was run. Profiling relied on immunoSEQ multiplex PCR, and the TCRdb table lists in-frame clones only, not all of them. The repertoire holds under 50,000 clones, with roughly 85% as singletons. Germline CDR1 SGHTA, CDR2 FQGNSA. The CDR3 spans 18 residues. Trimming removed 1 base from V and 2 bases from J; junction bases left unmatched: 10. The chain has TRBV7-2 and TRBJ2-1; 8 nucleotides line up with TRBD2. This receptor was taken from a woman between 45 and 60 years old with HIV. This sample comprised unsorted PBMCs, obtained 3.1 years after starting antiretroviral therapy. This CDR3 reads CASSLVTQTSGAYNEQFF. CDR3 bases: TGTGCCAGCAGCTTAGTAACCCAAACTAGCGGTGCCTACAATGAGCAGTTCTTC.